A few counts support the clone carrying this T cell receptor (beta chain). The antigen is not known. This specimen belongs to a study of identical twins. Trimming cost V 6 bases and J 6 bases; bases outside gene matches: 6. Looked up from germline, CDR1 is SQVTM and CDR2 is ANQGSEA. The CDR3 length is 13 residues. TCRdb redid the calling of the 5' RACE reads with MiXCR, one entry per CDR3 protein. Of about 570,000 distinct CDR3 sequences detected, more than 9% appear once; the ten largest clones hold approximately 3.2%. Study-wide points: Twin sharing of out-of-frame TCR alpha was underestimated by models in monozygotic pairs. It was cross-sectional statistical analysis, not following the same donors, that the conclusions relied on.

These data were likewise used in another study, on yellow fever vaccine responses in identical twins. This second report adds: Vaccine T cell responses of twins reportedly seemed partly convergent and partly personalized.

Sequences were obtained from PBMCs. The source is a woman aged 18-35 years in good health. The rearrangement links TRBV29-1 to TRBJ2-2; 8 positions agree with TRBD2. CDR3 DNA: TGCAGCGTGGAGACTAGCGTCTCCGGGGAGCTGTTTTTT. Its protein is CSVETSVSGELFF.